This TCR beta chain was identified in a study of T-cell reconstitution after alpha-beta-depleted transplantation in children. Study-level points and caveats: Roughly two months post-transplant, alpha-beta T cells reportedly originated from several hundred graft clones that had expanded. At the one-year point after transplant, T-cell counts and TCRbeta diversity were found to come mostly from T cells that had been newly produced. Surviving recipient T cells and thymic progenitors underlay high day-60 TCRbeta diversity in some patients.

This CDR3 spans 16 amino acids. The germline CDR1 and CDR2 sequences are SGHAT and FQNNGV. Trimming stripped 1 base from V and 5 bases from J, with 17 bases between. Preparation of the TCRbeta library was carried out with unique molecular identifiers. TCRdb re-analysed the PCR reads in MiXCR, keeping a single row per CDR3 protein. Here the sample spans about 980,000 distinct CDR3 sequences, roughly 29% being singletons. Concerning this clonotype: Its antigen is not identified.

This sequence was found in a boy younger than two who had a stem cell transplant for SCID, so the T cells may come from the graft donor. Source: PBMCs, mostly from graft donor cells, taken 360 days after TCRalphabeta/CD19-depleted stem cell transplant. The chain combines TRBV11-2 with TRBJ1-1; D might be TRBD1 (6 bases). The CDR3 reads CASSLVSRGRTTEAFF. The CDR3 region has the DNA TGTGCCAGCAGCTTAGTCAGTAGGGGGAGGACAACTGAAGCTTTCTTT. The entire variable domain, with the rest obtained from reference TRBV11-2 and TRBJ1-1, is as follows: EAGVAQSPRYKIIEKRQSVAFWCNPISGHATLYWYQQILGQGPKLLIQFQNNGVVDDSQLPKDRFSAERLKGVDSTLKIQPAKLEDSAVYLCASSLVSRGRTTEAFFGQGTRLTVV.